This record covers a single T cell receptor beta chain. The source material, RNA transcripts, was used to amplify TCR beta CDR3 regions. The HTBI set primed first-round TCR CDR3 RT-PCR. TCRdb redid the calling of the multiplex PCR reads with MiXCR, one entry per CDR3 protein. The profile shows approximately 330,000 distinct CDR3 sequences, roughly 15% of them singletons. The data are from a study of T cells in Graves' hyperthyroidism and ophthalmopathy. With V trimmed by 3 bases and J by 2 bases, 4 bases remained unmatched. CDR3 length: 14 residues. Germline assignment: CDR1 KGHSH and CDR2 LQKENI. The sample comprised blood. The J gene is TRBJ2-7, the V gene TRBV18, with TRBD2 matching over 7 bases. This TCR derives from a woman between 40 and 50 years old with Graves' ophthalmopathy. Written as DNA, the CDR3 is TGTGCCAGCTCACCCGGGGGGTCCCCCTACGAGCAGTACTTC. Amino acid sequence: CASSPGGSPYEQYF.